These 30 T cell receptor beta chains share one sample of origin, sequenced in a study of cytomegalovirus exposure and HLA in healthy donors. The PCR employed 60 Vbeta primers together with 13 Jbeta primers. Assay used: immunoSEQ multiplex PCR; TCRdb lists only in-frame clones, some missing. The sample has roughly 230,000 clones, over 75% seen once. Specimen: PBMCs. These receptors were obtained from a boy aged 5-17 years in good health and CMV-seronegative.

V and J are TRBV15 and TRBJ2-1; 14 nucleotides align to TRBD2. In germline, CDR1 is LNHNV, CDR2 YYDKDF (reference sequence). V dropped 5 bases and J dropped 4; count of bases not matched to a gene: 4. The CDR3 is made up of 16 amino acids. CDR3 nucleotide sequence: TGTGCCACCAGCCGGGGACTAGCGGGAGAGTACAATGAGCAGTTCTTC. This codes for CATSRGLAGEYNEQFF.

The DNA for the CDR3 is TGTGCCAGCAGCCACGGGACTAGCGAGGAGACCCAGTACTTC. Its translation: CASSHGTSEETQYF. The chain is built from TRBV5-5 and TRBJ2-5; 10 bases agree with TRBD2. J was trimmed by 5 bases and V by 4 bases; bases with no gene match: 5. The CDR3 length is 14 residues. Germline V lookup: CDR1 SGHKS, CDR2 YYEKEE (reference sequence).

DNA of the CDR3: TGTGCCAGCAGCTTAGGCCTAAGCCTGAACACTGAAGCTTTCTTT. As protein: CASSLGLSLNTEAFF. J is TRBJ1-1 and V is TRBV7-2; no firm D call. Trimming stripped 1 base from V and 0 bases from J, with 9 bases between. The CDR3 sequence is 15 residues long. Germline values: CDR1 SGHTA, CDR2 FQGNSA.

CDR3 coding DNA: TGTGCCAGCAGCTTTCCCGGGACAGGGGGCAAGGGAGTGGATGGCTACACCTTC. Translation: CASSFPGTGGKGVDGYTF. The chain recombines TRBV5-8 with TRBJ1-2, with 12 bases fitting TRBD1. This CDR3 is built from 18 residues. The V gene's germline CDR1 is SGHTS and CDR2 YDEGEE. J lost 6 bases, V lost 2 bases, and 14 bases had no gene match.

The V gene is TRBV7-9, the J gene TRBJ2-7; tentatively, D is TRBD1 (5 bases). The CDR3 extends over 13 amino acids. Germline V gene lookup returns CDR1 SEHNR and CDR2 FQNEAQ (reference sequence). The V and J ends lost 4 bases and 1 base respectively, with 8 bases between them. CDR3 bases: TGTGCCAGCAGCTGGCAGGGTTCCTACGAGCAGTACTTC. Amino acid sequence: CASSWQGSYEQYF.

J is TRBJ1-2 and V is TRBV18; no clear D gene. Germline assignment: CDR1 KGHSH and CDR2 LQKENI. CDR3 length: 14 amino acids. V lost 0 bases, J lost 2 bases, and 7 bases lay in between. The CDR3 DNA is TGTGCCAGCTCACCACCCGGGGAAAACTATGGCTACACCTTC. Its translation is CASSPPGENYGYTF. Full variable domain (missing parts from reference TRBV18 and TRBJ1-2): NAGVMQNPRHLVRRRGQEARLRCSPMKGHSHVYWYRQLPEEGLKFMVYLQKENIIDESGMPKERFSAEFPKEGPSILRIQQVVRGDSAAYFCASSPPGENYGYTFGSGTRLTVV.

The CDR3 nucleotides are TGTGCCAGCAGCCGTAATCAGGGACAAGAGACCCAGTACTTC. This translates into CASSRNQGQETQYF. The chain has TRBV7-9 and TRBJ2-5; possible D gene TRBD1, 5 bases. The CDR3 is made up of 14 amino acids. The V gene lost 5 bases and the J gene lost 2 bases, with 12 bases spanning the gap. The germline gives CDR1 SEHNR, CDR2 FQNEAQ (reference sequence).

This sequence joins TRBV9 and TRBJ1-6; TRBD1 agrees at 9 bases. The J segment lost 7 bases and the V segment lost 3 bases, leaving 8 bases of the junction unmatched. The germline V gene has CDR1 SGDLS and CDR2 YYNGEE. The CDR3 spans 16 residues. The chain's CDR3 is CASSGGTGRPNSPLHF. The CDR3 DNA follows: TGTGCCAGCAGCGGCGGGACAGGGCGGCCAAATTCACCCCTCCACTTT. Using reference TRBV9 and TRBJ1-6 for the parts outside the CDR3, the full variable domain is DSGVTQTPKHLITATGQRVTLRCSPRSGDLSVYWYQQSLDQGLQFLIQYYNGEERAKGNILERFSAQQFPDLHSELNLSSLELGDSALYFCASSGGTGRPNSPLHFGNGTRLTVT.

In regard to this clone: Mismatch with germline at one junction end may stem from a read error. Other nucleotide sequences from this sample produce the same CDR3. V gene TRBV29-1 combines with J gene TRBJ2-2; 7 positions agree with TRBD2. The CDR3 totals 14 residues. Germline V gene sequence: CDR1 SQVTM, CDR2 ANQGSEA. The DNA of the CDR3 is TGCAGCGTTGGAGTTGCGGGGGTGACCGGAGAGCTGTTTTTT. The encoded protein is CSVGVAGVTGELFF.

The V gene is TRBV19, the J gene TRBJ2-7; possibly TRBD2 for D (5 bases). Germline CDR1 and CDR2: LNHDA and SQIVND (reference sequence). The V gene lost 3 bases and the J gene lost 4 bases, with 13 bases spanning the gap. The CDR3 totals 14 residues. This chain's CDR3 is CASSISGRRYEQYF. The CDR3 nucleotides are TGTGCCAGTAGTATCTCCGGCAGGAGGTACGAGCAGTACTTC.

This clone has just a few counts. The chain has TRBV5-1 and TRBJ2-6, with 11 bases fitting TRBD2. Germline V gene lookup returns CDR1 SGHRS and CDR2 YFSETQ. J lost 2 bases, V lost 10 bases, and 8 bases had no gene match. The CDR3 spans 16 residues. The CDR3 reads CASGASGGTGANVLTF. The CDR3 nucleotides read TGCGCCTCGGGGGCTAGCGGGGGGACTGGGGCCAACGTCCTGACTTTC.

There are a few counts of this clone. This CDR3 reads CASRRTGTWETQYF. For the CDR3, the DNA is TGTGCCAGCAGGAGGACAGGGACGTGGGAGACCCAGTACTTC. This chain links TRBV6-1 with TRBJ2-5; 8 bases are a match to TRBD1. This CDR3 has 14 amino acids. CDR1 is MNHNS, CDR2 SASEGT, per germline. The J segment lost 5 bases and the V segment lost 6 bases, leaving 8 bases of the junction unmatched.

This chain links TRBV29-1 with TRBJ2-5, with 7 nucleotides matching TRBD1. CDR1 is SQVTM and CDR2 is ANQGSEA in the germline V gene. The CDR3 totals 13 residues. Germline trimming cut 6 bases from V and 5 bases from J; bases unmatched to any gene: 9. CDR3 sequence reads: CSVATGVGETQYF. The CDR3 region has the DNA TGCAGCGTGGCCACAGGGGTTGGTGAGACCCAGTACTTC. The full variable domain, with the rest looked up from reference TRBV29-1 and TRBJ2-5, is SAVISQKPSRDICQRGTSLTIQCQVDSQVTMMFWYRQQPGQSLTLIATANQGSEATYESGFVIDKFPISRPNLTFSTLTVSNMSPEDSSIYLCSVATGVGETQYFGPGTRLLVL.

The J gene is TRBJ2-7, the V gene TRBV16; D may be TRBD2 (5 bases). This CDR3 comprises 14 residues. Germline V gives CDR1 KGHSY, CDR2 FQNENV. Trimming removed 0 bases at V and 3 bases at J, with 9 bases between. CDR3 nucleotide sequence: TGTGCCAGCAGCCAATCGGCCGGGAACTACGAGCAGTACTTC. Translating it yields CASSQSAGNYEQYF.

This chain uses TRBV19 with TRBJ1-1; no clear D. From germline, CDR1 is LNHDA and CDR2 SQIVND (reference sequence). This CDR3 has 15 residues. V was shortened by 7 bases and J by 0 bases, with 15 bases between the two germline ends. CDR3 protein: CASTLERAMNTEAFF. The CDR3, as DNA: TGTGCCAGTACCCTAGAGAGGGCCATGAACACTGAAGCTTTCTTT.

The rearrangement links TRBV30 to TRBJ2-2; 8 bases agree with TRBD2. The CDR3 runs to 15 residues. J lost 3 bases, V lost 3 bases, and 6 bases had no gene match. Looked up from germline, CDR1 is GTSNPN and CDR2 is SVGIG (reference sequence). CDR3 loop: CAWSGRDWYTGELFF. The CDR3, as DNA: TGTGCCTGGAGCGGGAGGGACTGGTACACCGGGGAGCTGTTTTTT.

Only a few counts were recorded for this clone. The chain couples TRBV6-5 to TRBJ2-7; 8 bases fit TRBD2. Losses at the gene ends were 4 bases for V and 5 bases for J; bases not matched to a gene: 7. CDR3 length: 14 residues. Germline loops: CDR1 MNHEY, CDR2 SVGAGI. For the CDR3, the DNA is TGTGCCAGCAGTTCCTATTCGGGAGGGGACGAGCAGTACTTC. The encoded protein is CASSSYSGGDEQYF.

This chain connects TRBV5-1 to TRBJ2-7; possible D gene TRBD2, 5 bases. From germline, CDR1 is SGHRS and CDR2 YFSETQ. CDR3 length: 16 residues. V was cut by 2 bases and J by 0 bases, with 15 bases left in between. CDR3 residues: CASSLALARTSYEQYF. CDR3 bases: TGCGCCAGCAGCTTAGCCTTAGCGCGGACCTCCTACGAGCAGTACTTC.

The CDR3 DNA reads as TGTGCCAGCAGCCTGGTTGGGGGCCCCTCCTACAATGAGCAGTTCTTC. Translating gives CASSLVGGPSYNEQFF. The chain links TRBV7-6 to TRBJ2-1; D may be TRBD1 (6 bases). V shed 5 bases and J shed 0 bases, with 14 bases lying between them. The CDR3 is 16 amino acids. The V gene's germline CDR1 is SGHVS and CDR2 FNYEAQ.

The rearrangement links TRBV11-3 to TRBJ2-1, with a weak D call TRBD2 (6 bases). The CDR3 loop spans 16 amino acids. In germline, CDR1 is SGHNT, CDR2 YENEEA. V gave up 5 bases and J gave up 0 bases, with 14 bases separating them. CDR3 in amino acids: CASSQPWGDSYNEQFF. In nucleotides, the CDR3 is TGTGCCAGCAGCCAACCCTGGGGGGACTCCTACAATGAGCAGTTCTTC.

The gene calls are TRBV11-3 and TRBJ2-2, with a tentative D call TRBD1 (6 bases). This CDR3 is built from 17 residues. Germline-derived CDR1 and CDR2 are SGHNT and YENEEA. The ends were cut back, 5 bases at V and 1 base at J, with 17 bases in the middle. In DNA, the CDR3 is TGTGCCAGCAGCCCGTTCCGGGACACTAGGAACACCGGGGAGCTGTTTTTT. It encodes CASSPFRDTRNTGELFF.

This chain links TRBV10-2 with TRBJ2-7; D perhaps matches TRBD2 (5 bases). This CDR3 region has 14 residues. CDR1 is WSHSY and CDR2 is SAAADI in the germline V gene. V was trimmed by 6 bases and J by 6 bases, leaving 18 bases between them. The CDR3 region has the DNA TGCGCCAGCAGGTCGGCGGGCCCAACGGGCGAGCAGTACTTC. Translation gives CASRSAGPTGEQYF.

This clone came up a few times. The V call is TRBV11-2, the J call TRBJ2-7; D possibly corresponds to TRBD1 (6 bases). V lost 5 bases and J 4 bases, leaving 24 bases between the germline ends. The CDR3 spans 17 residues. Looked up from germline, CDR1 is SGHAT and CDR2 is FQNNGV. The DNA for the CDR3 is TGTGCCAGCAGCCGACGGACAGTGTGGGAACGAGGGTACGAGCAGTACTTC. Encoded protein: CASSRRTVWERGYEQYF.

Of note for this clone: This specimen includes other DNA sequences encoding the same CDR3. The CDR3 region has the DNA TGTGCCAGCAGTCTGACGGGGAACTATGGCTACACCTTC. Amino acid sequence: CASSLTGNYGYTF. The chain has TRBV6-5 and TRBJ1-2; D unclear. CDR1 is MNHEY, CDR2 SVGAGI, per germline. CDR3 length: 13 residues. V was cut by 5 bases and J by 2 bases, with 9 bases left in between.

The V call is TRBV4-1, the J call TRBJ1-3; D is unclear. CDR3 length: 16 residues. The germline gives CDR1 MGHRA, CDR2 YSYEKL. With 3 bases removed from V and 5 bases from J, the gap between germline ends came to 17 bases. In DNA form, the CDR3 reads TGCGCCAGCAGCCACCCCGGCCGGGATAAACGAAACACCATATATTTT. Translated, it gives CASSHPGRDKRNTIYF.

This chain uses TRBV6-6 with TRBJ1-2; tentatively, D is TRBD1 (5 bases). V was cut by 0 bases and J by 2 bases, with 10 bases left in between. Per the germline V gene, CDR1 is MNHNY and CDR2 is SVGAGI (reference sequence). The CDR3 totals 15 residues. The CDR3 DNA reads TGTGCCAGCAGTTACTCGTCGGAGGGGAACTATGGCTACACCTTC. Translated: CASSYSSEGNYGYTF.

The V and J genes are TRBV19 and TRBJ1-1; TRBD1 aligns across 8 bases. CDR1 is LNHDA and CDR2 is SQIVND in the germline V gene (reference sequence). This CDR3 is 15 amino acids long. Trimming cost V 4 bases and J 5 bases; bases outside gene matches: 9. The CDR3 is CASSTLNRGTTEAFF. The CDR3 bases are TGTGCCAGTAGTACTCTTAACAGGGGGACAACTGAAGCTTTCTTT.

The chain employs TRBV5-1 and TRBJ1-3; 8 nucleotides agree with TRBD1. V trimming: 4 bases; J trimming: 2 bases; junction bases outside the gene matches: 11. The germline CDR1 and CDR2 sequences are SGHRS and YFSETQ. This CDR3 contains 17 residues. CDR3: CASSPNAGGATGNTIYF. CDR3 nucleotide sequence: TGCGCCAGCAGCCCCAACGCAGGGGGCGCAACTGGAAACACCATATATTTT.

This chain links TRBV2 with TRBJ2-1; 9 bases agree with TRBD2. The CDR3 length is 18 residues. J gave up 7 bases and V 5 bases, and 18 bases lay outside the gene matches. Germline V gene sequence: CDR1 SNHLY, CDR2 FYNNEI. The CDR3 protein is CASSRPPPGGRAGNEQFF. For the CDR3, the DNA is TGTGCCAGCAGTAGACCCCCACCCGGCGGGAGGGCGGGAAATGAGCAGTTCTTC.

The chain couples TRBV9 to TRBJ2-3, with a tentative D call TRBD2 (5 bases). V dropped 0 bases and J dropped 2 bases, with 13 bases sitting between them. There are 16 residues in the CDR3. Germline CDR1 and CDR2: SGDLS and YYNGEE. The CDR3 DNA reads TGTGCCAGCAGCGTAGGTGGTCAGCGGTACACAGATACGCAGTATTTT. Residues: CASSVGGQRYTDTQYF. The variable domain in full, with the rest retrieved from reference TRBV9 and TRBJ2-3, is DSGVTQTPKHLITATGQRVTLRCSPRSGDLSVYWYQQSLDQGLQFLIQYYNGEERAKGNILERFSAQQFPDLHSELNLSSLELGDSALYFCASSVGGQRYTDTQYFGPGTRLTVL.